The 26 T cell receptor beta chains in this list originate from one sample, sequenced in a study of T cells in Graves' hyperthyroidism and ophthalmopathy (dated by TCRdb to 2018 to 2020). The library was made by multiplex PCR. The sequencer listed for this sample is Illumina HiSeq 2000. TCR beta CDR3 regions were amplified from RNA transcripts. The first round of RT-PCR for the TCR CDR3 was performed with the HTBI primer set and the Qiagen OneStep RT-PCR kit. TCRdb applied fastp at Q25 and MiXCR to the public reads, then kept only in-frame beta chains. A single entry per CDR3 protein holds the most common genes and DNA from its merged rows. The sample table lists roughly 720,000 distinct CDR3 sequences, approximately 15% of them with a count of one. Around 16% of the sample is taken by the ten largest. Sequencing was done on a sample of blood. The receptors come from a man aged 50 or older with Graves' hyperthyroidism.

The table lists this clonotype with a few counts. V gene TRBV7-8 combines with J gene TRBJ1-1; D is unclear. The germline CDR1 and CDR2 sequences are SGHVS and FQNEAQ. CDR3 length: 12 amino acids. The V end lost 5 bases, the J end lost 10 bases, and 14 bases lay between the germline ends. The CDR3 here is CASSTTKGGAFF. CDR3 coding DNA: TGTGCCAGCAGCACGACCAAAGGTGGAGCTTTCTTT.

This clonotype was recorded at least ten times. The gene calls are TRBV10-3 and TRBJ1-2; the D gene is possibly TRBD1 (6 bases). V gave up 7 bases and J gave up 7 bases, with 19 bases separating them. Germline CDR1 is ENHRY and CDR2 is SYGVKD. The CDR3 totals 14 residues. The CDR3 region is CAIIRDTALGGYTF. The CDR3 nucleotides read TGTGCCATCATAAGGGACACCGCGCTCGGTGGCTACACCTTC.

In this sample, this clonotype turned up a few times. V usage is TRBV7-3 and J usage is TRBJ2-1; 7 bases map to TRBD2. The V segment lost 5 bases and the J segment 8 bases; nucleotides outside the gene matches: 9. The CDR3 contains 14 residues. Germline V gene sequence: CDR1 SGHTA, CDR2 FQGTGA. The CDR3 is CASSPAYGGDEQFF. DNA of the CDR3: TGTGCCAGCAGCCCCGCTTATGGGGGGGATGAGCAGTTCTTC.

As for this clonotype: A read error is possible here, since a much larger clone lies one base away. The chain carries TRBV11-2 and TRBJ2-1, with D hard to call. Germline V gene lookup returns CDR1 SGHAT and CDR2 FQNNGV. Deletions cut 8 bases from V and 7 bases from J, with 15 bases between. CDR3 size: 13 residues. The CDR3 DNA follows: TGTGCCAGCTCGTACGAACTTGAAAATGAGCAGTTCTTC. Its translation is CASSYELENEQFF.

This clonotype was picked up many times. The rearrangement uses TRBV6-1 and TRBJ2-7; D remains unclear. The CDR3 consists of 14 residues. Trimming removed 6 bases at V and 0 bases at J, with 12 bases between. CDR1 MNHNS and CDR2 SASEGT come from the germline V gene. The CDR3 DNA sequence: TGTGCCAGCAGACAAGAATTAAGCTCCTACGAGCAGTACTTC. The encoded protein is CASRQELSSYEQYF.

The chain links TRBV7-3 to TRBJ2-2; D ambiguous. The V end was cut by 2 bases, the J end by 2 bases, with 12 bases between. Per germline, CDR1 SGHTA and CDR2 FQGTGA. The CDR3 consists of 16 residues. CDR3 loop: CASSLFTVPNTGELFF. DNA for the CDR3: TGTGCCAGCAGCTTATTTACAGTCCCTAACACCGGGGAGCTGTTTTTT. The full variable domain, in which reference TRBV7-3 and TRBJ2-2 provide the parts outside the CDR3, is GAGVSQTPSNKVTEKGKYVELRCDPISGHTALYWYRQSLGQGPEFLIYFQGTGAADDSGLPNDRFFAVRPEGSVSTLKIQRTERGDSAVYLCASSLFTVPNTGELFFGEGSRLTVL.

A remark on this clonotype: Likely a read error: the CDR3 ends without its conserved phenylalanine or tryptophan. The J gene is TRBJ2-2, the V gene TRBV7-3, with 8 bases fitting TRBD1. The CDR3 length is 16 residues. CDR1 and CDR2 (germline): SGHTA, FQGTGA. The J segment lost 6 bases and the V segment lost 0 bases, leaving 6 bases of the junction unmatched. This CDR3 is CASSLTMGQDPGELFL. CDR3 nucleotide sequence: TGTGCCAGCAGCTTAACGATGGGACAGGATCCCGGGGAGCTGTTTCTT.

This clonotype was found many times. The chain couples TRBV6-1 to TRBJ2-1, with TRBD2 matching 9 bases. This CDR3 has 16 amino acids. J gave up 0 bases and V 4 bases, and 4 bases lay outside the gene matches. CDR1 MNHNS and CDR2 SASEGT come from the germline V gene. The CDR3 spells CASSGLAASSYNEQFF. CDR3 nucleotides: TGTGCCAGCAGTGGACTAGCGGCGAGCTCCTACAATGAGCAGTTCTTC.

This clonotype showed up many times. The V and J genes are TRBV2 and TRBJ2-1, with 10 nucleotides matching TRBD1. The V gene's germline CDR1 is SNHLY and CDR2 FYNNEI. The length of the CDR3 is 16 residues. The V and J ends lost 1 base and 7 bases, in that order; junction bases with no gene match: 7. The CDR3 here is CASSEEPGQGTNEQFF. As DNA, the CDR3 is TGTGCCAGCAGTGAAGAACCGGGACAGGGGACGAATGAGCAGTTCTTC.

Comment on this clonotype: This may come from a read error, since a much larger clone is one base off. J is TRBJ1-5 and V is TRBV3-1; D is ambiguous. CDR3 size: 16 residues. From germline, CDR1 is LGHDT and CDR2 YNNKEL (reference sequence). The CDR3: CASSQGHLGGNQPKHF. CDR3 bases: TGTGCCAGCAGCCAAGGTCACTTGGGAGGCAATCAGCCCAAGCATTTT.

At least ten counts were recorded for this clonotype. This chain joins TRBV28 and TRBJ2-1, with 13 nucleotides matching TRBD2. V lost 6 bases to trimming and J lost 5 bases; unmatched junction nucleotides: 4. Germline V gene data show CDR1 as MDHEN and CDR2 as SYDVKM. The CDR3 consists of 15 residues. Here the CDR3 DNA reads TGTGCCAGCAGAGATGGGACTAGCGGGAACAATGAGCAGTTCTTC. As protein: CASRDGTSGNNEQFF.

The rearrangement links TRBV7-2 to TRBJ2-7, with 11 bases aligning to TRBD2. Trimming cost V 5 bases and J 6 bases; bases outside gene matches: 12. Germline V gene sequence: CDR1 SGHTA, CDR2 FQGNSA. The CDR3 has 16 residues. For the CDR3, the DNA is TGTGCCAGCAGCCCCCCTCACGGACTAGCGGGCTCCGAGCAGTACTTC. Amino acid sequence: CASSPPHGLAGSEQYF.

There are a few counts of this clonotype. Mismatch with germline at one junction end may stem from a read error. The CDR3 region is CASSSGENAEAFF. DNA of the CDR3: TGTGCCAGCAGTTCCGGGGAGAACGCTGAAGCTTTCTTT. The chain recombines TRBV27 with TRBJ1-1; unclear D gene. The CDR3 is made up of 13 amino acids. Germline lookup yields CDR1 MNHEY and CDR2 SMNVEV (reference sequence).

The genes are TRBV6-1 and TRBJ2-1; no clear D gene. V shed 2 bases and J shed 4 bases, with 15 bases lying between them. This CDR3 comprises 16 residues. Per germline, CDR1 MNHNS and CDR2 SASEGT. CDR3 nucleotide sequence: TGTGCCAGCAGTGAACGGGCTTTGGGGTTATACAATGAGCAGTTCTTC. Protein product: CASSERALGLYNEQFF.

This chain joins TRBV20-1 and TRBJ1-4; D perhaps matches TRBD1 (5 bases). V lost 6 bases, J lost 6 bases, and 11 bases lay in between. Germline V gene data show CDR1 as DFQATT and CDR2 as SNEGSKA (reference sequence). This CDR3 is 12 amino acids long. The CDR3 DNA reads as TGCAGTGCCTGGAAAGGGGATGAAAAACTGTTTTTT. This translates into CSAWKGDEKLFF.

In regard to this clonotype: A much larger clone lies one base from this, so it may be a read error. This chain links TRBV5-1 with TRBJ1-2; TRBD1 aligns across 10 bases. V lost 4 bases to trimming and J lost 6 bases; unmatched junction nucleotides: 6. The germline CDR1 and CDR2 sequences are SGHRS and YFSETQ. The CDR3 has 14 residues. This CDR3 is CASSDGQGVNGYTF. In nucleotides, the CDR3 is TGCGCCAGCAGCGACGGACAGGGGGTTAATGGCTACACCTTC.

This clonotype was seen a few times. The rearrangement links TRBV28 to TRBJ2-7; 10 bases align to TRBD2. This CDR3 comprises 18 residues. Unmatched junction bases numbered 9, after V lost 1 base and J lost 0 bases. CDR1 is MDHEN and CDR2 is SYDVKM in the germline V gene. The CDR3 region has the DNA TGTGCCAGCAGTTTATCGTCTAGCGGGAGTGCTCACTCCTACGAGCAGTACTTC. Protein sequence: CASSLSSSGSAHSYEQYF.

V usage is TRBV5-4 and J usage is TRBJ1-2; D remains ambiguous. Between the trimmed V and J ends, which lost 6 bases and 4 bases, there was a span of 16 bases. Germline CDR1 and CDR2: SGHNT and YYREEE (reference sequence). The CDR3 covers 14 residues. The CDR3 loop is CASTPGGSFYGYTF. The CDR3 bases are TGTGCCAGCACCCCCGGTGGGAGTTTCTATGGCTACACCTTC.

This clonotype was counted ten times or more. This sequence joins TRBV10-3 and TRBJ1-5, with TRBD1 identical over 8 bases. There are 15 residues in the CDR3. Germline V gene data show CDR1 as ENHRY and CDR2 as SYGVKD. J lost 0 bases, V lost 6 bases, and 4 bases had no gene match. In nucleotides, the CDR3 is TGTGCCATCAGCGAACAGGGGGGTAGCAATCAGCCCCAGCATTTT. This encodes CAISEQGGSNQPQHF.

This clonotype was detected only a few times. This rearrangement joins TRBV6-1 to TRBJ1-1; weak D call: TRBD1 (5 bases). The CDR3 contains 13 residues. V was shortened by 6 bases and J by 4 bases, with 12 bases between the two germline ends. Germline V gives CDR1 MNHNS, CDR2 SASEGT. The CDR3: CASSGSGSTEAFF. The CDR3 bases are TGTGCCAGCAGCGGGTCAGGGAGCACTGAAGCTTTCTTT.

This chain connects TRBV24-1 to TRBJ2-1; 9 bases agree with TRBD1. The CDR3 loop spans 16 amino acids. Trimming at V came to 3 bases and at J to 0 bases, leaving 2 bases not matched to a gene. Per the germline V gene, CDR1 is KGHDR and CDR2 is SFDVKD. The CDR3 here is CATSDRQGVSYNEQFF. In DNA, the CDR3 is TGTGCCACCAGTGATCGACAGGGGGTCTCCTACAATGAGCAGTTCTTC.

This clonotype was found a few times. In DNA, the CDR3 is TGTGCCAGCAGGTTAAACGCGGGTATGGACGAGCAGTACTTC. Translated: CASRLNAGMDEQYF. The chain links TRBV27 to TRBJ2-7; a weak D match, TRBD2 (5 bases). Looked up from germline, CDR1 is MNHEY and CDR2 is SMNVEV (reference sequence). The CDR3 spans 14 residues. Trimming took 6 bases from V and 5 from J, leaving 17 bases between them.

V usage is TRBV7-9 and J usage is TRBJ2-3, with D unresolved. Trimming cost V 1 base and J 2 bases, with 4 bases left between them. Germline CDR1 and CDR2: SEHNR and FQNEAQ (reference sequence). The CDR3 sequence is 13 residues long. For the CDR3, the DNA is TGTGCCAGCAGCTTAGTGGTCACAGATACGCAGTATTTT. This gives the protein CASSLVVTDTQYF.

Notes on this clonotype: A much larger clone lies one base from this, so it may be a read error. The chain combines TRBV11-3 with TRBJ2-1, with unresolved D. The CDR3 runs 13 residues. V was clipped by 3 bases and J by 5 bases, with 8 bases between them. Germline V gives CDR1 SGHNT, CDR2 YENEEA. The CDR3 loop is CASSLNSHNEQFF. In DNA, the CDR3 is TGTGCCAGCAGCTTGAACAGCCACAATGAGCAGTTCTTC.

This clonotype showed up many times. This sequence joins TRBV30 and TRBJ2-7, with TRBD1 identical over 9 bases. Germline V gene lookup returns CDR1 GTSNPN and CDR2 SVGIG (reference sequence). The junction had 9 bases not matched to a gene; V was cut back by 0 bases and J by 6 bases. This CDR3 region has 15 residues. The CDR3 DNA reads as TGTGCCTGGAGTGTACAGGGGGCGCGGAGAGTCGAGCAGTACTTC. It encodes CAWSVQGARRVEQYF.

This clonotype was counted only a few times. This chain uses TRBV7-8 with TRBJ2-2, with D hard to call. V lost 5 bases to trimming and J lost 4 bases, with 14 bases between them. Germline V gene sequence: CDR1 SGHVS, CDR2 FQNEAQ. The CDR3 length is 15 residues. The CDR3 reads CASSIMATSTGELFF. For the CDR3, the DNA is TGTGCCAGCAGCATTATGGCAACCAGCACCGGGGAGCTGTTTTTT.